This passage covers 23 T cell receptor beta chains from one sample sequenced in a study of CXCR3-negative and CXCR3-positive naive CD8 T cells. Notes on the study in general: Naive cells positive for CXCR3 carried more hydrophobic TRB CDR3s than CXCR3-negative ones.

It was by 5' RACE with UMI labels that the TRB cDNA libraries were prepared. With the 5' RACE reads reprocessed, TCRdb shows one record per CDR3 protein and no DNA. Its listing shows around 160,000 distinct CDR3 sequences. No cognate antigen is known for these TCRs. The specimen was naive CXCR3+ CD8+ T cells from blood. Subset indicated: CD45RO-CCR7+CD27+CD95- naive CD8+ T cells expressing CXCR3 (TNR3+). Receptors were obtained from a human donor in good health. Some clones in this sample may be carry-over from other donors' samples.

The chain joins TRBV20-1 to TRBJ1-1. CDR3 length: 11 residues. Germline CDR1 and CDR2: DFQATT and SNEGSKA (reference sequence). The CDR3 loop is CSARVGTEAFF.

The V call is TRBV7-2, the J call TRBJ2-2; checking the TCRdb D call of TRBD2 is not possible without DNA. The CDR3 consists of 17 residues. Germline values: CDR1 SGHTA, CDR2 FQGNSA. CDR3 sequence reads: CARTWTSGVTNTGELFF.

The genes are TRBV29-1 and TRBJ2-3; the TCRdb call, TRBD1, lacks DNA for checking. This CDR3 has 13 residues. Germline CDR1 is SQVTM and CDR2 is ANQGSEA. CDR3 sequence: CSSTRPDTDTQYF.

This sequence joins TRBV7-6 and TRBJ2-5; checking the TCRdb D call of TRBD2 is not possible without DNA. There are 15 residues in the CDR3. Germline V gene lookup returns CDR1 SGHVS and CDR2 FNYEAQ. The CDR3 spells CASREKRGATETQYF.

This chain joins TRBV27 and TRBJ2-3; TCRdb's D call, TRBD1, is unchecked because there is no DNA. Germline values: CDR1 MNHEY, CDR2 SMNVEV (reference sequence). The CDR3 covers 13 residues. The CDR3 is CASSFNRADTQYF.

The chain carries TRBV28 and TRBJ2-7; TCRdb picks TRBD2, but there is no DNA to check that call. Germline V gene lookup returns CDR1 MDHEN and CDR2 SYDVKM. The CDR3 loop spans 15 amino acids. CDR3 sequence: CASGPIAGGHNEQYF.

This chain connects TRBV7-9 to TRBJ2-7; without DNA, the TCRdb call of TRBD1 cannot be checked. CDR3 length: 13 amino acids. Per the germline V gene, CDR1 is SEHNR and CDR2 is FQNEAQ (reference sequence). CDR3: CASSWTSAYEQYF.

V usage is TRBV24-1 and J usage is TRBJ2-3. Per the germline V gene, CDR1 is KGHDR and CDR2 is SFDVKD. This CDR3 comprises 13 residues. CDR3 protein: CATSDERPDTQYF.

The chain recombines TRBV10-3 with TRBJ2-7; lacking DNA, the TRBD1 call made by TCRdb goes unchecked. This CDR3 comprises 15 residues. Germline values: CDR1 ENHRY, CDR2 SYGVKD. CDR3 region: CAISVRTTLAYEQYF.

The rearrangement uses TRBV20-1 and TRBJ2-7; TCRdb selects TRBD2, and the lack of DNA leaves this call unchecked. In germline, CDR1 is DFQATT, CDR2 SNEGSKA (reference sequence). The CDR3 is 13 residues long. CDR3 in amino acids: CSARGSGSYEQYF.

The chain recombines TRBV29-1 with TRBJ1-1; the TCRdb D gene call, TRBD1, has no DNA to confirm it. CDR1 is SQVTM and CDR2 is ANQGSEA in the germline V gene. CDR3 size: 16 residues. This CDR3 reads CSVVVTGGFENTEAFF.

The gene calls are TRBV11-2 and TRBJ2-1; the D call of TRBD2 rests on TCRdb alone, since no DNA is present to check it. The V gene's germline CDR1 is SGHAT and CDR2 FQNNGV. CDR3 length equals 17 residues. The CDR3 spells CASSLVLAGVAYNEQFF. The full variable domain, with the rest looked up from reference TRBV11-2 and TRBJ2-1, is EAGVAQSPRYKIIEKRQSVAFWCNPISGHATLYWYQQILGQGPKLLIQFQNNGVVDDSQLPKDRFSAERLKGVDSTLKIQPAKLEDSAVYLCASSLVLAGVAYNEQFFGPGTRLTVL.

The rearrangement uses TRBV23-1 and TRBJ2-4. TRBV23-1 is placed among ORFs of uncertain function. This CDR3 region has 17 residues. CDR3 in amino acids: CASSQSGVSLAKNIQYF.

The rearrangement links TRBV28 to TRBJ2-5; TCRdb outputs TRBD1, but without DNA this stays unchecked. CDR1 MDHEN and CDR2 SYDVKM come from the germline V gene. The CDR3 sequence is 14 residues long. The CDR3 reads CASSLFRGQETQYF.

This chain joins TRBV4-3 and TRBJ2-6. The germline V gene encodes CDR1 LGHNA and CDR2 YSLEER. CDR3 length: 15 residues. CDR3 residues: CASSHAFSGANVLTF.

The chain employs TRBV15 and TRBJ2-1; TCRdb outputs TRBD1, but without DNA this stays unchecked. This CDR3 is built from 15 residues. The germline V gene encodes CDR1 LNHNV and CDR2 YYDKDF (reference sequence). The CDR3 protein is CATSHPGTGYNEQFF.

The chain has TRBV12-3 or TRBV12-4 and TRBJ1-1; checking the TCRdb D call of TRBD1 is not possible without DNA. The CDR3 spans 15 residues. CDR3 residues: CASSLGQGAVPEAFF.

This chain connects TRBV3-1 to TRBJ1-1. This CDR3 has 13 amino acids. CDR1 is LGHDT, CDR2 YNNKEL, per germline (reference sequence). CDR3 in amino acids: CASKDGLNTEAFF.

The chain carries TRBV14 and TRBJ2-7; TCRdb reports TRBD2, a call that lacks DNA to check it against. From germline, CDR1 is SGHDN and CDR2 FVKESK. This CDR3 is 14 amino acids long. The CDR3 loop is CASSPPVSSYEQYF.

The chain uses TRBV5-1 and TRBJ2-7; TCRdb gives TRBD1 as the D gene, but with no DNA this cannot be confirmed. The CDR3 extends over 12 amino acids. Germline V gives CDR1 SGHRS, CDR2 YFSETQ. CDR3 sequence: CASSRMDSEQYF. Full variable domain (missing parts from reference TRBV5-1 and TRBJ2-7): KAGVTQTPRYLIKTRGQQVTLSCSPISGHRSVSWYQQTPGQGLQFLFEYFSETQRNKGNFPGRFSGRQFSNSRSEMNVSTLELGDSALYLCASSRMDSEQYFGPGTRLTVT.

This chain uses TRBV29-1 with TRBJ2-2. This CDR3 has 12 amino acids. Germline V gene lookup returns CDR1 SQVTM and CDR2 ANQGSEA. CDR3 sequence reads: CSVATGTGELFF.

The chain couples TRBV16 to TRBJ1-6. The CDR3 is 16 residues long. The germline V gene has CDR1 KGHSY and CDR2 FQNENV. The CDR3 sequence: CASSQSSDSYNSPLHF.

The chain recombines TRBV6-5 with TRBJ2-3; lacking DNA, the TRBD1 call made by TCRdb goes unchecked. This CDR3 contains 16 residues. Germline V CDR1 and CDR2: MNHEY, SVGAGI. The CDR3 region is CASSSGGFTSTDTQYF.